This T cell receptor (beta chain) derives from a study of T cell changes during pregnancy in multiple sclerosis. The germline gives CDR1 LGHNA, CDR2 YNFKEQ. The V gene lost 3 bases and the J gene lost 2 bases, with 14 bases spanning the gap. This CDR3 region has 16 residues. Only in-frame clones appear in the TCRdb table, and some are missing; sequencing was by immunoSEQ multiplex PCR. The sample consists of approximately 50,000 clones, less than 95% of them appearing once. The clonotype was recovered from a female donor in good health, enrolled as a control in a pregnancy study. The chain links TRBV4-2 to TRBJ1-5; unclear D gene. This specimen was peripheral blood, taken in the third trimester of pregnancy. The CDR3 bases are TGTGCCAGCAGCCAGGCCGGAGAATTGGGCAATCAGCCCCAGCATTTT. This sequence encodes CASSQAGELGNQPQHF.